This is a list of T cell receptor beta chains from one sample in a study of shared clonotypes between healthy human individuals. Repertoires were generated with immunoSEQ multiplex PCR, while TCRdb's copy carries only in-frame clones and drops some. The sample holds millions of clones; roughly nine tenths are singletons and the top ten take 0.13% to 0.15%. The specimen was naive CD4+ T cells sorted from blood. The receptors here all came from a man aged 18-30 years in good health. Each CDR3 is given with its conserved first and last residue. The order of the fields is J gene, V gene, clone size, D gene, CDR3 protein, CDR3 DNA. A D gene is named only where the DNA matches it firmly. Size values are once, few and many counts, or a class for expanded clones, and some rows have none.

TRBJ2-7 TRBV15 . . CATSRDGQPYEQYF TGTGCCACCAGCAGAGACGGCCAGCCCTACGAGCAGTACTTC
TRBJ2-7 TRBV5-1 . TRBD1 CASSTGQGAYEQYF TGCGCCAGCAGCACGGGACAGGGTGCCTACGAGCAGTACTTC
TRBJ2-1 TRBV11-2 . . CASSAHNEQFF TGTGCCAGCAGCGCCCACAATGAGCAGTTCTTC
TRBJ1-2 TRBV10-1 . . CASSSGTNYGYTF TGCGCCAGCAGTTCAGGGACTAACTATGGCTACACCTTC
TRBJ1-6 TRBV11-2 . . CASSLGGPNNSPLHF TGTGCCAGCAGCTTAGGGGGACCGAATAATTCACCCCTCCACTTT
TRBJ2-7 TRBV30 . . CAWRTGGPGEQYF TGTGCCTGGAGGACCGGGGGTCCGGGGGAGCAGTACTTC
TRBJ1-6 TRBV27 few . CASSTGNSPLHF TGTGCCAGCAGTACAGGGAATTCACCCCTCCACTTT
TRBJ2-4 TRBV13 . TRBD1 CASSLGPLTGSAARIF TGTGCCAGCAGTTTGGGCCCCCTGACAGGGTCCGCCGCGCGGATATTC
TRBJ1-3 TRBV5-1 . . CASSLEQASGNTIYF TGCGCCAGCAGCTTGGAGCAAGCCTCTGGAAACACCATATATTTT
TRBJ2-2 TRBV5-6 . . CASSLGGGLSLTGELFF TGTGCCAGCAGCTTAGGTGGCGGGCTATCGTTAACCGGGGAGCTGTTTTTT
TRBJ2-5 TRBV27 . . CASSVYMGQETQYF TGTGCCAGCAGTGTCTACATGGGGCAAGAGACCCAGTACTTC
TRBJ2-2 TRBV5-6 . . CASSWTVTGELFF TGTGCCAGCAGCTGGACAGTTACCGGGGAGCTGTTTTTT
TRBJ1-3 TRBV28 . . CASSLAGGNTIYF TGTGCCAGCAGTTTAGCAGGAGGAAACACCATATATTTT
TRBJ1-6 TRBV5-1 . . CASSAELGSNSPLHF TGCGCCAGCAGCGCGGAACTAGGCTCAAATTCACCCCTCCACTTT
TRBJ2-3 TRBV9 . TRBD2 CASSVTSGGAADTQYF TGTGCCAGCAGCGTTACTAGCGGGGGGGCAGCAGATACGCAGTATTTT
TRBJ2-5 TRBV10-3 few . CAISSRGEETQYF TGTGCCATCAGCTCTAGGGGGGAAGAGACCCAGTACTTC
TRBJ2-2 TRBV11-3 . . CASSPGDLGTGELFF TGTGCCAGCAGCCCCGGAGACTTGGGCACCGGGGAGCTGTTTTTT
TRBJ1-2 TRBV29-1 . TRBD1 CSVRTGDGYTF TGCAGCGTCCGGACAGGGGATGGCTACACCTTC
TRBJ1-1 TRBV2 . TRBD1 CASSERGRASLGGGTEAFF TGTGCCAGCAGTGAACGGGGCCGGGCCTCTTTAGGGGGCGGCACTGAAGCTTTCTTT
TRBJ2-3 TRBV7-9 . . CASSLEVETQYF TGTGCCAGCAGCTTAGAGGTGGAGACGCAGTATTTT
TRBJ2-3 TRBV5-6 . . CASSSGLSTDTQYF TGTGCCAGCAGCTCGGGACTGTCCACAGATACGCAGTATTTT
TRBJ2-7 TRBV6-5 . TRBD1 CASSFGQGAGKREQYF TGTGCCAGCAGTTTCGGACAGGGGGCAGGAAAACGCGAGCAGTACTTC
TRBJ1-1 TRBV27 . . CASSLSAGNTEAFF TGTGCCAGCAGTTTATCCGCAGGGAACACTGAAGCTTTCTTT
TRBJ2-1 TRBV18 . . CASSPRATEGNEQFF TGTGCCAGCTCACCCCGAGCCACAGAAGGAAATGAGCAGTTCTTC
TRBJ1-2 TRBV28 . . CASSRFVGGYGYTF TGTGCCAGCAGTCGCTTTGTAGGGGGCTATGGCTACACCTTC
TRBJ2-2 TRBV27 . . CASSSTGTGELFF TGTGCCAGCAGTTCTACAGGTACCGGGGAGCTGTTTTTT
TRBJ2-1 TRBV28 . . CASKKQGRSYNEQFF TGTGCCAGCAAAAAACAGGGTCGGTCCTACAATGAGCAGTTCTTC
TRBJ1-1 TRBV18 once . CASSRTRGLTEAFF TGTGCCAGCTCACGGACGAGGGGACTGACTGAAGCTTTCTTT
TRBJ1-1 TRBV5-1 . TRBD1 CASSLTRQGNTEAFF TGCGCCAGCAGCTTAACCAGACAGGGGAACACTGAAGCTTTCTTT
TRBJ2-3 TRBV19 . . CASKFTGTDTQYF TGTGCCAGTAAGTTTACGGGAACGGATACGCAGTATTTT
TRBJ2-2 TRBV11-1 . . CASSLDNTGELFF TGTGCCAGCAGCTTAGACAACACCGGGGAGCTGTTTTTT
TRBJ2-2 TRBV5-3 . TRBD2 CARSLKGLAGGGELFF TGTGCCAGAAGTTTAAAAGGGCTAGCGGGAGGCGGGGAGCTGTTTTTT
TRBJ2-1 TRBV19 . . CASSIRGPSSSYNEQFF TGTGCCAGTAGTATCCGGGGACCCTCCAGCTCCTACAATGAGCAGTTCTTC
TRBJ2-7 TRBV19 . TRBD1 CATATGGYEQYF TGTGCCACAGCGACAGGGGGCTACGAGCAGTACTTC
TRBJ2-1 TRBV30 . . CAWSLGSGYNEQFF TGTGCCTGGAGTCTGGGGTCGGGTTACAATGAGCAGTTCTTC
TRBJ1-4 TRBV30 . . CAWSVNEKLFF TGTGCCTGGAGTGTAAACGAAAAACTGTTTTTT
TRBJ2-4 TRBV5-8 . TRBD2 CASSRRLAGAKNIQYF TGTGCCAGCAGCCGTCGACTAGCGGGAGCCAAAAACATTCAGTACTTC
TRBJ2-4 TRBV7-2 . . CASSLPSPGIQYF TGTGCCAGCAGCCTCCCTAGCCCGGGCATTCAGTACTTC
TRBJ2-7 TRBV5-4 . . CASSTRDKYEQYF TGTGCCAGCAGCACCCGGGACAAATACGAGCAGTACTTC